The 10 T cell receptor beta chains below were found in one sample sequenced in a study of blood T cells in healthy people across ages. It was with a sample-barcoded 5' primer and a J-beta primer mix that a second PCR of about 6 to 12 cycles was run. One entry per CDR3 protein results from TCRdb running MiXCR on the 5' RACE reads. This sample has 1,800,000 or so distinct CDR3 sequences; approximately 40% occur once, and the top ten carry 20% to 25%. The sequenced material came from blood. These receptors were collected from a human donor in good health.

In its sample, this clonotype was seen a few times. A read error may account for a junction end that differs from germline. The chain uses TRBV7-2 and TRBJ2-5; 7 nucleotides line up with TRBD2. The CDR3 is 15 amino acids. Germline V gives CDR1 SGHTA, CDR2 FQGNSA. CDR3 in DNA: TGTGCCAGCAGCCTAGCGGCCGAATCGAGGGAGACCCAGTACTTC. It is translated as CASSLAAESRETQYF.

The chain employs TRBV6-2 or TRBV6-3 and TRBJ2-7, with a possible D match to TRBD1 (6 bases). CDR3 size: 17 residues. The germline CDR1 and CDR2 sequences are MNHEY and SVGEGT. V was cut by 0 bases and J by 0 bases, with 15 bases left in between. As DNA, the CDR3 is TGTGCCAGCAGTTACTCGGGATCGACAGGAAGCTCCTACGAGCAGTACTTC. It is translated as CASSYSGSTGSSYEQYF.

The gene calls are TRBV5-1 and TRBJ1-5; 9 bases align to TRBD1. V lost 4 bases and J lost 3; bases outside the gene matches: 5. Germline V gene sequence: CDR1 SGHRS, CDR2 YFSETQ. The CDR3 runs to 15 residues. The CDR3 loop reads CASSIGTGNNQPQHF. CDR3 DNA: TGCGCCAGCAGCATCGGGACAGGGAACAATCAGCCCCAGCATTTT.

This clonotype was picked up a small number of times. The V and J genes are TRBV5-1 and TRBJ2-3; 10 bases line up with TRBD1. Germline V gives CDR1 SGHRS, CDR2 YFSETQ. V trimming: 3 bases; J trimming: 5 bases; junction bases outside the gene matches: 9. The CDR3 has 16 residues. Here the CDR3 reads CASSSRTGGLEDTQYF. The CDR3 DNA reads as TGCGCCAGCAGCTCAAGGACAGGGGGTTTGGAAGATACGCAGTATTTT.

The rearrangement joins TRBV29-1 to TRBJ1-4; TRBD1 is a possible D gene (5 bases). This CDR3 is 14 amino acids long. Between the trimmed V and J ends, which lost 4 bases and 7 bases, there was a span of 16 bases. Germline V CDR1 and CDR2: SQVTM, ANQGSEA. DNA for the CDR3: TGCAGCGTTGGATCTCCGCAGGGTAGTGAAAAACTGTTTTTT. Protein product: CSVGSPQGSEKLFF.

This clonotype was seen a single time. The chain combines TRBV20-1 with TRBJ2-2; D not resolved. This CDR3 has 14 amino acids. Germline values: CDR1 DFQATT, CDR2 SNEGSKA (reference sequence). With 4 bases removed from V and 2 bases from J, the gap between germline ends came to 11 bases. The CDR3 DNA sequence: TGCAGTGCTACACATATCACCAACACCGGGGAGCTGTTTTTT. Amino acids: CSATHITNTGELFF.

This sequence joins TRBV6-6 and TRBJ1-1; no clear D gene. Germline V gives CDR1 MNHNY, CDR2 SVGAGI (reference sequence). The V end lost 5 bases, the J end lost 4 bases, and 17 bases lay between the germline ends. CDR3 size: 15 residues. The CDR3 coding sequence is TGTGCCAGCAGTACCCAGGAGCCTGGGGTCACTGAAGCTTTCTTT. This codes for CASSTQEPGVTEAFF.

This clonotype was seen more than once but under ten times. The chain combines TRBV24-1 with TRBJ1-2; 8 nucleotides align to TRBD1. Trimming cost V 5 bases and J 6 bases; bases outside gene matches: 13. The V gene's germline CDR1 is KGHDR and CDR2 SFDVKD. The CDR3 is made up of 16 amino acids. CDR3 loop: CATSVEDPGGVDGYTF. Here the CDR3 DNA reads TGTGCCACCAGTGTAGAGGACCCAGGGGGCGTGGATGGCTACACCTTC.

This clonotype turned up a few times. The V and J genes are TRBV6-2 or TRBV6-3 and TRBJ2-5, with 11 bases matching TRBD2. V gave up 2 bases and J gave up 4 bases; unmatched junction bases: 0. Germline-derived CDR1 and CDR2 are MNHEY and SVGEGT. There are 14 residues in the CDR3. The CDR3 region has the DNA TGTGCCAGCAGTTACGGGACTAGCGGAGAGACCCAGTACTTC. Protein: CASSYGTSGETQYF.

The chain carries TRBV4-2 and TRBJ2-3, with TRBD2 matching 7 bases. CDR1 is LGHNA, CDR2 YNFKEQ, per germline. The CDR3 has 15 residues. V lost 6 bases and J lost 5; bases outside the gene matches: 11. The CDR3: CASSPTAGREDTQYF. The CDR3, as DNA: TGTGCCAGCAGTCCCACAGCGGGGAGGGAAGATACGCAGTATTTT.